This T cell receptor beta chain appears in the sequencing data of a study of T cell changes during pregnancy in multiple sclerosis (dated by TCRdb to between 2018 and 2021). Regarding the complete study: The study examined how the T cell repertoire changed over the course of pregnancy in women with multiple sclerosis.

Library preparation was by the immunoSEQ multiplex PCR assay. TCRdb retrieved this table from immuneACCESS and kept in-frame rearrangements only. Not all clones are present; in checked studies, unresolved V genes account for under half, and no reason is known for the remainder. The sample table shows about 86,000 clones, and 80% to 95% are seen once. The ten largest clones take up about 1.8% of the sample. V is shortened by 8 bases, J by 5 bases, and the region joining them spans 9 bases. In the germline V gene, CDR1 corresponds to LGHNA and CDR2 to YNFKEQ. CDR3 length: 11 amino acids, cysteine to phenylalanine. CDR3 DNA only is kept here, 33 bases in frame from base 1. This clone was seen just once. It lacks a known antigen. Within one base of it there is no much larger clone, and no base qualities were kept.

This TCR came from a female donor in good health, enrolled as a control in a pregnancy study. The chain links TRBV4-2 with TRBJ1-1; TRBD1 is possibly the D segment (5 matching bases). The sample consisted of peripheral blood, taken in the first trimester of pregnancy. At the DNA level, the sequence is TGTGCCAGCTCTAGGGGAACTGAAGCTTTCTTT. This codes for CASSRGTEAFF.